This entry lists 25 T cell receptor beta chains sequenced from one sample in a study of T cell clonality in common variable immunodeficiency. The data were produced by immunoSEQ multiplex PCR, yet TCRdb's version contains in-frame clones alone and is incomplete. The sample has some 54,000 clones, none seen only once; the top ten hold around 2%. Sequenced input: peripheral blood mononuclear cells. All receptors come from a person between 18 and 75 years old in good health.

Of note for this clone: A read error may explain this, as a much larger clone is one base away. The read falls 3 residues short of the CDR3 end, and the missing part is taken from the germline J gene. This chain joins TRBV30 and TRBJ2-3; a weak D match, TRBD1 (6 bases). CDR1 is GTSNPN and CDR2 is SVGIG in the germline V gene (reference sequence). CDR3 length: 13 residues. CDR3 sequence reads: CAWSGRGPQPQYF. The CDR3 bases that were read are TGTGCCTGGAGTGGCAGGGGCCCTCAGCCG. Looking up the rest from reference TRBV30 and TRBJ2-3 gives the full variable domain: SQTIHQWPATLVQPVGSPLSLECTVEGTSNPNLYWYRQAAGRGLQLLFYSVGIGQISSEVPQNLSASRPQDRQFILSSKKLLLSDSGFYLCAWSGRGPQPQYFGPGTRLTVL.

The sample holds many counts of this clone. The CDR3 is cut off 3 residues early in the read; its end comes from the germline J gene. V gene TRBV30 combines with J gene TRBJ1-5, with 11 positions matching TRBD1. V lost 1 base to trimming and J lost 3 bases; unmatched junction nucleotides: 8. CDR1 and CDR2 from the germline V gene are GTSNPN and SVGIG (reference sequence). The CDR3 has 17 residues. This chain's CDR3 is CAWSGPDRGPYNQPQHF. CDR3 DNA, as far as it was read: TGTGCCTGGAGTGGACCGGACAGGGGGCCTTACAATCAGCCC.

Worth noting for this clone: The read comes to an end 3 residues before the CDR3 does, leaving the germline J gene to fill in the end. J is TRBJ2-3 and V is TRBV6-1, with TRBD1 matching over 7 bases. Per the germline V gene, CDR1 is MNHNS and CDR2 is SASEGT. The CDR3 consists of 15 residues. The chain's CDR3 is CASSEARGGGETQYF. The CDR3 DNA, read in part, is TGTGCCAGCAGTGAAGCGCGAGGGGGCGGAGAGACG.

This clone was picked up many times. The observed sequence ends 3 residues before the CDR3 terminus, with the missing tail filled in from the germline J gene. The chain carries TRBV19 and TRBJ1-1; tentative D call: TRBD1 (6 bases). CDR1 and CDR2 (germline): LNHDA, SQIVND (reference sequence). The CDR3 covers 15 residues. With 5 bases removed from V and 4 bases from J, the gap between germline ends came to 17 bases. The CDR3 sequence: CASSARDTWGTEAFF. The covered CDR3 bases are TGTGCCAGTAGTGCCCGGGACACATGGGGCACTGAA.

The sample holds a few counts of this clone. From the germline J gene comes the end of the CDR3, since the read stops 3 residues before it. Within the sample, other DNA sequences also encode this same CDR3. The rearrangement joins TRBV30 to TRBJ1-3; the match to TRBD1 covers 7 bases. The CDR3 contains 15 residues. CDR1 and CDR2 (germline): GTSNPN, SVGIG (reference sequence). Unmatched junction bases numbered 11, after V lost 3 bases and J lost 6 bases. CDR3 bases read: TGTGCCTGGAGGGTGGGCGGGACAGTGGCAAACACC. It specifies CAWRVGGTVANT. The entire CDR3 is CAWRVGGTVANTIYF.

This clone was seen repeatedly, ten times or more. The read stops 3 residues short of the end of the CDR3; the missing end is completed from the germline J gene. The gene calls are TRBV24-1 and TRBJ1-5; possibly TRBD1 for D (6 bases). Trimming took 3 bases from V and 7 from J, leaving 15 bases between them. Per the germline V gene, CDR1 is KGHDR and CDR2 is SFDVKD. This CDR3 has 15 amino acids. Here the CDR3 reads CATSDPRGGDQPQHF. Partial CDR3 DNA: TGTGCCACCAGTGATCCCAGGGGTGGGGACCAGCCC.

This clone was seen ten or more times. Read sequence stops 3 residues before the CDR3 end, and the germline J gene provides the missing end. V and J are TRBV5-6 and TRBJ2-2, with D possibly matching TRBD1 (6 bases). The CDR3 runs 14 residues. Germline CDR1 and CDR2: SGHDT and YYEEEE. Partial CDR3 DNA: TGTGCCAGCAGCTTCTTGGACAGTCGAGAAAAG. Translated, it gives CASSFLDSREK. The entire CDR3 protein is CASSFLDSREKLFF.

This clone was picked up many times. The read terminates 3 residues ahead of where the CDR3 ends, so the germline J gene completes it. The J gene is TRBJ2-6, the V gene TRBV6-2 or TRBV6-3; D call uncertain. V was pared by 3 bases and J by 2 bases, with 11 bases between. The germline V gene has CDR1 MNHEY and CDR2 SVGEGT. CDR3 length: 16 residues. The CDR3 spells CASSYRTNPGANVLTF. The DNA read from the CDR3 is TGTGCCAGCAGTTATCGCACAAACCCTGGGGCCAACGTC.

This clone was counted many times. Read data end 3 residues before the CDR3 end; the end is taken from the germline J gene. The J gene is TRBJ2-1, the V gene TRBV19; D perhaps matches TRBD2 (5 bases). Germline loops: CDR1 LNHDA, CDR2 SQIVND (reference sequence). Trimming pared 0 bases from V and 2 bases from J, leaving 8 bases between. The CDR3 sequence is 15 residues long. This chain's CDR3 is CASSIERAPYNEQFF. Partial CDR3 DNA: TGTGCCAGTAGTATAGAGAGGGCTCCCTACAATGAG.

At least ten counts were recorded for this clone. The CDR3 extends 3 residues past the end of the read, so its final part is completed from the germline J gene. The V call is TRBV11-2, the J call TRBJ2-3; the D is unclear. V was cut by 3 bases and J by 7 bases, with 8 bases left in between. Germline CDR1 and CDR2: SGHAT and FQNNGV. The CDR3 is 12 amino acids. Here the CDR3 reads CASSFSSNTQYF. Partial CDR3 DNA: TGTGCCAGCAGCTTTAGCAGTAATACG.

This clone was seen ten or more times. The read ends 3 residues early relative to the CDR3; the germline J gene fills the gap. V is TRBV5-1 and J is TRBJ2-1; TRBD1 matches at 8 bases. In germline, CDR1 is SGHRS, CDR2 YFSETQ. Germline trimming cut 4 bases from V and 6 bases from J; bases unmatched to any gene: 6. The CDR3 contains 14 residues. This CDR3 is CASSEDTGGNEQFF. CDR3 bases read: TGCGCCAGCAGCGAGGATACAGGGGGCAATGAG. The whole variable domain, filled in from reference TRBV5-1 and TRBJ2-1, reads KAGVTQTPRYLIKTRGQQVTLSCSPISGHRSVSWYQQTPGQGLQFLFEYFSETQRNKGNFPGRFSGRQFSNSRSEMNVSTLELGDSALYLCASSEDTGGNEQFFGPGTRLTVL.

This clone was seen many times. The read gets to within 3 residues of the CDR3 end, and the germline J gene fills in the rest. V is TRBV30 and J is TRBJ1-5; possibly TRBD1 for D (6 bases). V was pared by 1 base and J by 9 bases, with 16 bases between. This CDR3 spans 14 amino acids. Germline V gene sequence: CDR1 GTSNPN, CDR2 SVGIG (reference sequence). CDR3 amino acids: CAWSAGQPQRPQHF. CDR3 DNA (partial): TGTGCCTGGAGTGCCGGACAGCCGCAGAGGCCC.

Ten or more counts support this clone. The observed sequence ends 3 residues before the CDR3 terminus, with the missing tail filled in from the germline J gene. The chain uses TRBV5-1 and TRBJ1-4; 9 bases agree with TRBD1. Germline V gives CDR1 SGHRS, CDR2 YFSETQ. This CDR3 is built from 14 residues. The V gene end was trimmed by 5 bases and the J gene end by 7 bases; junction bases not matched to a gene: 6. CDR3 bases read: TGCGCCAGCAGGCGGGACAGGGAGGCTGAAAAA. The encoded protein is CASRRDREAEK. The entire CDR3 protein is CASRRDREAEKLFF.

This clone came up many times. The read halts 3 residues ahead of the CDR3 end, with the missing end drawn from the germline J gene. This sequence joins TRBV20-1 and TRBJ2-7, with 7 bases identical to TRBD1. The ends lost 5 bases at V and 3 bases at J; junction bases unmatched: 16. Germline CDR1 and CDR2: DFQATT and SNEGSKA (reference sequence). CDR3 length: 16 amino acids. CDR3 bases read: TGCAGTGCTGCTGCTATGGGACAGATAACTTACTACGAG. Encoded protein: CSAAAMGQITYYE. The full CDR3 protein reads CSAAAMGQITYYEQYF.

The sample holds a few counts of this clone. Read sequence stops 3 residues before the CDR3 end, and the germline J gene provides the missing end. The chain couples TRBV11-2 to TRBJ1-6; no clear D. Trimming removed 4 bases at V and 5 bases at J, with 9 bases between. The CDR3 totals 14 residues. Germline-derived CDR1 and CDR2 are SGHAT and FQNNGV. CDR3 residues: CASSSGGDNSPLHF. CDR3 DNA, as far as it was read: TGTGCCAGCAGCTCAGGCGGGGATAATTCACCC.

This clone occurred a few times. The read terminates 3 residues ahead of where the CDR3 ends, so the germline J gene completes it. The chain joins TRBV10-2 to TRBJ2-7; tentatively, D is TRBD1 (6 bases). Germline CDR1 WSHSY, CDR2 SAAADI. Trimming removed 8 bases from V and 5 bases from J, with 19 bases in between. The CDR3 is 14 residues long. CDR3 amino acids: CASRLTDSAHEQYF. The sequenced CDR3 bases are TGCGCCAGCCGCTTGACGGACAGTGCCCACGAG.

This clone was detected ten times or more. The missing CDR3 end, 3 residues past where the read stops, is filled in from the germline J gene. The rearrangement links TRBV15 to TRBJ2-1, with D perhaps matching TRBD2 (5 bases). Germline V CDR1 and CDR2: LNHNV, YYDKDF (reference sequence). The CDR3 contains 14 residues. V dropped 0 bases and J dropped 4 bases, with 7 bases sitting between them. This CDR3 is CATSRERGYNEQFF. CDR3 DNA (partial): TGTGCCACCAGCAGAGAACGGGGATACAATGAG.

This clone appeared many times. Sequencing ends 3 residues short of the CDR3 end; the germline J gene provides the rest. The chain has TRBV5-1 and TRBJ2-1; 8 bases are a match to TRBD1. Unmatched junction bases numbered 5, after V lost 6 bases and J lost 3 bases. Germline V CDR1 and CDR2: SGHRS, YFSETQ. CDR3 length: 14 residues. The sequenced CDR3 bases are TGCGCCAGCAAGACCGGGACAGGCTACAATGAG. As protein: CASKTGTGYNE. The full CDR3 protein is CASKTGTGYNEQFF. Combining the CDR3 with reference TRBV5-1 and TRBJ2-1 gives the whole variable domain KAGVTQTPRYLIKTRGQQVTLSCSPISGHRSVSWYQQTPGQGLQFLFEYFSETQRNKGNFPGRFSGRQFSNSRSEMNVSTLELGDSALYLCASKTGTGYNEQFFGPGTRLTVL.

This clone has ten or more counts. Read coverage stops 3 residues before the CDR3 terminus; the germline J gene supplies the remainder. Other DNA sequences in this sample translate to the same CDR3. V gene TRBV19 combines with J gene TRBJ1-3, with TRBD1 matching 9 bases. This CDR3 is built from 14 residues. The germline V gene has CDR1 LNHDA and CDR2 SQIVND (reference sequence). J was trimmed by 4 bases and V by 3 bases; bases with no gene match: 1. The covered CDR3 bases are TGTGCCAGTAGTATCGGACAGGGGGGAAACACC. It is translated as CASSIGQGGNT. In full, the CDR3 is CASSIGQGGNTIYF. Based on the CDR3 plus reference TRBV19 and TRBJ1-3, the full variable domain is DGGITQSPKYLFRKEGQNVTLSCEQNLNHDAMYWYRQDPGQGLRLIYYSQIVNDFQKGDIAEGYSVSREKKESFPLTVTSAQKNPTAFYLCASSIGQGGNTIYFGEGSWLTVV.

Comments on this clone: The read ends 3 residues before the CDR3 terminus; that terminus is restored from the germline J gene. This chain uses TRBV6-1 with TRBJ2-7, with 12 bases that match TRBD2. V gave up 4 bases and J gave up 0 bases; unmatched junction bases: 4. CDR3 length: 16 amino acids. Germline V lookup: CDR1 MNHNS, CDR2 SASEGT. Incomplete CDR3 DNA: TGTGCCAGCAGTGGAAAACTAGCGGGAGGCTCCTACGAG. This sequence encodes CASSGKLAGGSYE. The full CDR3 protein is CASSGKLAGGSYEQYF.

This clone was counted at least ten times. The sequenced fragment ends 3 residues before the CDR3 boundary, so the rest is inferred from the germline J gene. The chain combines TRBV30 with TRBJ2-5, with D perhaps matching TRBD2 (5 bases). Germline CDR1 is GTSNPN and CDR2 is SVGIG (reference sequence). The CDR3 loop spans 11 amino acids. The ends were cut back, 3 bases at V and 5 bases at J, with 7 bases in the middle. CDR3 bases read: TGTGCCTGGAGCCAGCGGGAGACC. It encodes CAWSQRET. The full CDR3 reads CAWSQRETQYF.

This clone came up many times. The read terminates 3 residues ahead of where the CDR3 ends, so the germline J gene completes it. The V call is TRBV29-1, the J call TRBJ2-1; D may be TRBD1 (5 bases). V shed 2 bases and J shed 9 bases, with 17 bases lying between them. Germline CDR1 is SQVTM and CDR2 is ANQGSEA. The CDR3 contains 14 residues. CDR3: CSVEFAPQDFEQFF. The part of the CDR3 DNA that was read is TGCAGCGTTGAATTCGCACCACAGGATTTTGAG.

On this clone: The read comes to an end 3 residues before the CDR3 does, leaving the germline J gene to fill in the end. The chain employs TRBV18 and TRBJ1-5; 10 positions match TRBD1. The CDR3 sequence is 15 residues long. V lost 3 bases, J lost 5 bases, and 4 bases stayed unmatched. Germline V lookup: CDR1 KGHSH, CDR2 LQKENI. CDR3: CASSPGTGVDQPQHF. The covered CDR3 bases are TGTGCCAGCTCACCGGGGACAGGGGTAGATCAGCCC.

This clone was seen many times. The CDR3 is cut off 3 residues early in the read; its end comes from the germline J gene. The chain carries TRBV20-1 and TRBJ2-3; D is perhaps TRBD2 (6 bases). The CDR3 sequence is 15 residues long. The V gene's germline CDR1 is DFQATT and CDR2 SNEGSKA (reference sequence). V lost 5 bases to trimming and J lost 2 bases, with 17 bases between them. Partial CDR3 DNA: TGCAGTGCTGGGCGACTAGGGGATACCACAGATACG. It translates to CSAGRLGDTTDT. The entire CDR3 is CSAGRLGDTTDTQYF.

This clone was recorded at least ten times. The CDR3 is cut off 3 residues early in the read; its end comes from the germline J gene. This sequence joins TRBV20-1 and TRBJ1-5; D is possibly TRBD1 (5 bases). This CDR3 comprises 14 residues. The V end lost 3 bases, the J end lost 3 bases, and 12 bases lay between the germline ends. Germline CDR1 is DFQATT and CDR2 is SNEGSKA (reference sequence). CDR3 DNA, as far as it was read: TGCAGTGCTAGCTCAGGGTACTTCAATCAGCCC. This gives the protein CSASSGYFNQP. The entire CDR3 protein is CSASSGYFNQPQHF.